This note documents a single T cell receptor (beta chain) sequence. The antigen remains unidentified. The sample is drawn from a study of T-cell reconstitution after alpha-beta-depleted transplantation in children. Findings and limits, study-wide: Expanded clones from the graft, numbering several hundred, reportedly supplied alpha-beta T cells about two months after transplant. Recipient T cells and thymic progenitors that survived gave rise to the high TCRbeta diversity observed at day 60 in some patients. Newly made T cells mostly supplied T-cell counts and diversity one year after transplant.

Unique molecular identifiers were incorporated during preparation of the TCRbeta library. A single record per CDR3 protein comes from TCRdb applying MiXCR to the PCR reads. This sample yields around 580,000 distinct CDR3 sequences, of which more than 20% are seen a single time; under 45% belongs to the top ten. The CDR3 consists of 13 residues. Deletions cut 2 bases from V and 5 bases from J, with 9 bases between. The TCR comes from a boy younger than two with Wiskott-Aldrich syndrome, due to receive a stem cell transplant. The chain is built from TRBV12-3 or TRBV12-4 and TRBJ2-5; no reliable D call. The material was PBMCs, obtained before TCRalphabeta/CD19-depleted stem cell transplant. In DNA form, the CDR3 reads TGTGCCAGCAGTTTAACCGTTGCGGAGACCCAGTACTTC. It encodes CASSLTVAETQYF.